What follows is one T cell receptor beta chain and its context. CDR3 size: 15 residues. The germline V gene encodes CDR1 SEHNR and CDR2 FQNEAQ (reference sequence). V was cut by 5 bases and J by 2 bases, with 16 bases left in between. This sample is drawn from a study of blood T cell repertoires in COVID-19. About the research overall: The United States, Italy and Spain supplied acute and convalescent COVID-19 samples. The cDNA or gDNA used as material had been derived from T cells, B-cell-depleted T cells, or PBMCs.

Original data processing: The authors estimated nucleated cell counts from reference gene primer amplification. Data came from immunoSEQ multiplex PCR; TCRdb stores just in-frame clones and leaves some out. The DNA gave D and trimming, while V, J and clone size come from that table. The sample has about 43,000 clones, about 88% seen once; the top ten hold nearly 5%. The sample taken for sequencing was peripheral blood. The sequence came from a human donor in a cohort sampled during active COVID-19. J is TRBJ2-7 and V is TRBV7-9; D might be TRBD2 (5 bases). Here the CDR3 reads CASSGWRTGTYEQYF. The CDR3 coding sequence is TGTGCCAGCAGCGGATGGAGGACGGGTACCTACGAGCAGTACTTC.